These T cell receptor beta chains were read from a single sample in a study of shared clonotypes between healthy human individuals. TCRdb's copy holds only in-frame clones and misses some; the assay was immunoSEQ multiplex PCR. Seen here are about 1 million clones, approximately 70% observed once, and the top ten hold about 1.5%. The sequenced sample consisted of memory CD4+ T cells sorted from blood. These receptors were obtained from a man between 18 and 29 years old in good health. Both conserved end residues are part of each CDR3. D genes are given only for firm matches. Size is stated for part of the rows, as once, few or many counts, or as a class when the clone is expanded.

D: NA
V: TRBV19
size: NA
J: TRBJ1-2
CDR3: CASTPSVRNYGYTF
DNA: TGTGCCAGTACTCCATCGGTCCGGAACTATGGCTACACCTTC

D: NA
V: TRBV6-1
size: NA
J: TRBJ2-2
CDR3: CASFPGTGELFF
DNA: TGTGCCAGCTTTCCGGGGACCGGGGAGCTGTTTTTT

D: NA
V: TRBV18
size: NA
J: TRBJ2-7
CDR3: CASSPGTGSSYEQYF
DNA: TGTGCCAGCTCACCGGGGACTGGGAGCTCCTACGAGCAGTACTTC

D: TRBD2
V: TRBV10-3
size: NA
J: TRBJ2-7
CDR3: CATAGGDYVQYF
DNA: TGTGCCACCGCGGGAGGGGACTATGTGCAGTACTTC

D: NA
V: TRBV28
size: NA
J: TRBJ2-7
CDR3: CASRGGQGIYEQYF
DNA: TGTGCCAGCAGGGGGGGGCAGGGAATCTACGAGCAGTACTTC

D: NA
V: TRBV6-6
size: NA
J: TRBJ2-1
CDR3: CASLPKPHNEQFF
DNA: TGTGCCAGCCTCCCGAAACCCCACAATGAGCAGTTCTTC

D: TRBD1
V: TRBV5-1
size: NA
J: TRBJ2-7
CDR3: CASSLGGQGKSEQYF
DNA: TGCGCCAGCAGCTTGGGGGGACAGGGGAAGTCCGAGCAGTACTTC

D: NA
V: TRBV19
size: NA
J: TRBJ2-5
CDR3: CASSIAVNWQKETQYF
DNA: TGTGCCAGTAGTATAGCCGTTAATTGGCAGAAAGAGACCCAGTACTTC

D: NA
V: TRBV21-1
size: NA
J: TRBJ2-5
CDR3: CASRDDRELETQYF
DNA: TGTGCCAGCAGGGACGACAGGGAATTGGAGACCCAGTACTTC

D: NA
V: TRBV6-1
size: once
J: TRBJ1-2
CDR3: CASSDSGFGYTF
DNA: TGTGCCAGCAGTGATTCAGGATTTGGCTACACCTTC

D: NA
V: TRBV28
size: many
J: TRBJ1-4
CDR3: CASSSGRINEKLFF
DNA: TGTGCCAGCAGTTCGGGACGGATTAATGAAAAACTGTTTTTT

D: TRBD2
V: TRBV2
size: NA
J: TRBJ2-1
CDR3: CASIPSGGYNEQFF
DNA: TGTGCCAGCATACCTAGCGGGGGGTACAATGAGCAGTTCTTC

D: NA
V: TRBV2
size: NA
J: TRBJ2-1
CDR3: CASSEASLVNEQFF
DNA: TGTGCCAGCAGTGAAGCGTCCCTTGTGAATGAGCAGTTCTTC

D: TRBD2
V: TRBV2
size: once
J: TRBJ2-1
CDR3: CASSEKASGSYEQFF
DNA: TGTGCCAGCAGTGAAAAGGCTAGCGGGAGTTATGAGCAGTTCTTC

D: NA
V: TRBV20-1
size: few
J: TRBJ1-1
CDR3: CSASKNTEAFF
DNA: TGCAGTGCTAGTAAGAACACTGAAGCTTTCTTT

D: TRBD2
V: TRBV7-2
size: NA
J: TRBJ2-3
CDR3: CASSPRLAGDTQYF
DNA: TGTGCCAGCAGCCCGAGACTAGCCGGAGATACGCAGTATTTT

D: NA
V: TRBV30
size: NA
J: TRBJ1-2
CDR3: CAWSETGYTF
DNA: TGTGCCTGGAGTGAGACTGGCTACACCTTC

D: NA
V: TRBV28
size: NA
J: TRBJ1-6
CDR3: CASREQNSPLHF
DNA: TGTGCCAGCAGGGAACAGAATTCACCCCTCCACTTT

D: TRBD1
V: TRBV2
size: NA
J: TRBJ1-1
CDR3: CASRIGDSANTEAFF
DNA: TGTGCCAGCAGGATAGGGGACAGTGCGAACACTGAAGCTTTCTTT

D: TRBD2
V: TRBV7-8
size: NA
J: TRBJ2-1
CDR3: CASSLIGSGRSYNEQFF
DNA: TGTGCCAGCAGCTTAATAGGTAGCGGGAGGTCCTACAATGAGCAGTTCTTC

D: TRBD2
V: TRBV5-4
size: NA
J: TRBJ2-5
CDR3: CASSPGGLAGGETQYF
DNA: TGTGCCAGCAGCCCCGGCGGACTAGCGGGTGGGGAGACCCAGTACTTC

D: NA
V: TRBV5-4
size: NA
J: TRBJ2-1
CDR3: CASTPGLGVIYNEQFF
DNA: TGTGCCAGCACCCCAGGACTGGGAGTAATCTACAATGAGCAGTTCTTC

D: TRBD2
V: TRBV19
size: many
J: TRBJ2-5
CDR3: CASSRGGPGETQYF
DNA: TGTGCCAGTAGTCGGGGGGGGCCGGGTGAGACCCAGTACTTC